These 14 T cell receptor beta chains originate from one sample sequenced in a study of T cell responses to AZD1222 COVID-19 vaccine. TCRdb's copy holds only in-frame clones and misses some; the assay was immunoSEQ multiplex PCR. The table has around 120,000 clones, roughly nine tenths seen once. The sample here was peripheral blood, taken 28 days after the second AZD1222 dose. These receptors all come from an adult who received the AZD1222 COVID-19 vaccine.

This chain joins TRBV14 and TRBJ2-2; either TRBD1 or TRBD2 may fit D (5 bases each). The length of the CDR3 is 14 residues. Trimming removed 0 bases from V and 6 bases from J, with 8 bases in between. CDR1 and CDR2 from the germline V gene are SGHDN and FVKESK. For the CDR3, the DNA is TGTGCCAGCAGCCAAGACCAGGGAGCCGGGGAGCTGTTTTTT. Translating gives CASSQDQGAGELFF.

The chain uses TRBV19 and TRBJ1-2, with 8 bases lining up with TRBD1. Germline-derived CDR1 and CDR2 are LNHDA and SQIVND (reference sequence). The CDR3 has 15 residues. Trimming removed 7 bases from V and 0 bases from J; junction bases left unmatched: 7. For the CDR3, the DNA is TGTGCCAGTACCACGGGACAGGCCGCTAACTATGGCTACACCTTC. Protein: CASTTGQAANYGYTF.

This chain uses TRBV6-2 or TRBV6-3 with TRBJ2-1; no reliable D call. Germline lookup yields CDR1 MNHEY and CDR2 SVGEGT. V was trimmed by 4 bases and J by 5 bases, leaving 6 bases between them. CDR3 length equals 12 residues. The CDR3: CASSLVNNEQFF. The CDR3 DNA is TGTGCCAGCAGTTTGGTCAACAATGAGCAGTTCTTC.

The chain links TRBV6-5 to TRBJ2-6; no clear D gene. Germline-derived CDR1 and CDR2 are MNHEY and SVGAGI. The CDR3 is 14 residues long. Trimming cost V 2 bases and J 5 bases, with 7 bases left between them. The CDR3 nucleotides are TGTGCCAGCAGTTACACAGTACGGGCCAACGTCCTGACTTTC. It translates to CASSYTVRANVLTF.

About this clone itself: Compared with germline, one end of the junction differs, possibly owing to a read error. J is TRBJ2-7 and V is TRBV19, with TRBD2 matching 7 bases. CDR1 and CDR2 from the germline V gene are LNHDA and SQIVND (reference sequence). The CDR3 loop spans 14 amino acids. CDR3: CASSLEAGTYEQYF. CDR3 bases: TGTGCCAGTAGTCTAGAAGCGGGAACCTACGAGCAGTACTTC. The variable domain in full, with the rest retrieved from reference TRBV19 and TRBJ2-7, is DGGITQSPKYLFRKEGQNVTLSCEQNLNHDAMYWYRQDPGQGLRLIYYSQIVNDFQKGDIAEGYSVSREKKESFPLTVTSAQKNPTAFYLCASSLEAGTYEQYFGPGTRLTVT.

The chain uses TRBV5-5 and TRBJ1-5; TRBD1 aligns across 10 bases. CDR1 and CDR2 from the germline V gene are SGHKS and YYEKEE (reference sequence). This CDR3 comprises 13 residues. The V segment lost 4 bases and the J segment 7 bases; nucleotides outside the gene matches: 2. The CDR3 here is CASSGTGEQPQHF. DNA of the CDR3: TGTGCCAGCAGCGGGACAGGGGAACAGCCCCAGCATTTT.

CDR3: CASSTGPSSYNEQFF. The CDR3 DNA follows: TGTGCCAGCAGTACGGGTCCTAGCTCCTACAATGAGCAGTTCTTC. The J gene is TRBJ2-1, the V gene TRBV28; D is undetermined. Trimming removed 5 bases at V and 0 bases at J, with 11 bases between. Germline loops: CDR1 MDHEN, CDR2 SYDVKM. CDR3 length equals 15 residues.

J is TRBJ2-5 and V is TRBV2, with 13 bases aligning to TRBD2. The trim removed 6 bases at V and 1 base at J, leaving 2 bases unmatched. The CDR3 is made up of 15 amino acids. From germline, CDR1 is SNHLY and CDR2 FYNNEI. The chain's CDR3 is CASRGLAGIQETQYF. The CDR3 coding sequence is TGTGCCAGCAGGGGACTAGCGGGGATCCAAGAGACCCAGTACTTC.

This clone was detected only once. DNA of the CDR3: TGTGCCAGCAGTTTCCCCGCTAGCGGGAGGGATACGCAGTATTTT. The encoded protein is CASSFPASGRDTQYF. The chain combines TRBV28 with TRBJ2-3, with 11 bases lining up with TRBD2. The CDR3 is 15 residues long. Per the germline V gene, CDR1 is MDHEN and CDR2 is SYDVKM. Losses at the gene ends were 3 bases for V and 6 bases for J; bases not matched to a gene: 5.

Concerning this clone: In the same sample, other DNA sequences code for this CDR3. The rearrangement joins TRBV28 to TRBJ2-3; D perhaps matches TRBD2 (6 bases). There are 15 residues in the CDR3. Germline V gene sequence: CDR1 MDHEN, CDR2 SYDVKM. The V end lost 2 bases, the J end lost 0 bases, and 9 bases lay between the germline ends. CDR3 nucleotide sequence: TGTGCCAGCAGTTTAGGCGGGGCTAGCACAGATACGCAGTATTTT. Amino acids: CASSLGGASTDTQYF.

The chain couples TRBV28 to TRBJ1-1; 8 nucleotides line up with TRBD1. CDR3 size: 14 residues. The germline CDR1 and CDR2 sequences are MDHEN and SYDVKM. Germline trimming cut 6 bases from V and 4 bases from J; bases unmatched to any gene: 7. CDR3 bases: TGTGCCAGCAGGTCAGGGGGCTCGGGCACTGAAGCTTTCTTT. Protein product: CASRSGGSGTEAFF.

A few counts support this clone. The chain joins TRBV19 to TRBJ1-5, with TRBD1 identical over 8 bases. The CDR3 is 14 residues long. CDR1 is LNHDA and CDR2 is SQIVND in the germline V gene (reference sequence). J gave up 12 bases and V 5 bases, and 12 bases lay outside the gene matches. The CDR3 region is CASSSDRAGSGQHF. CDR3 bases: TGTGCCAGTAGTTCGGACAGGGCGGGAAGCGGCCAGCATTTT. The entire variable domain, with the rest obtained from reference TRBV19 and TRBJ1-5, is as follows: DGGITQSPKYLFRKEGQNVTLSCEQNLNHDAMYWYRQDPGQGLRLIYYSQIVNDFQKGDIAEGYSVSREKKESFPLTVTSAQKNPTAFYLCASSSDRAGSGQHFGDGTRLSIL.

This chain uses TRBV6-1 with TRBJ2-6, with D uncertain. The CDR3 has 15 amino acids. In germline, CDR1 is MNHNS, CDR2 SASEGT. Trimming pared 2 bases from V and 4 bases from J, leaving 9 bases between. DNA for the CDR3: TGTGCCAGCAGTGAATTGGTGGCGGGGGCCAACGTCCTGACTTTC. Protein sequence: CASSELVAGANVLTF.

This clone was observed once. The chain recombines TRBV27 with TRBJ2-5; 7 nucleotides align to TRBD1. J gave up 0 bases and V 4 bases, and 11 bases lay outside the gene matches. In germline, CDR1 is MNHEY, CDR2 SMNVEV (reference sequence). There are 17 residues in the CDR3. CDR3 in DNA: TGTGCCAGCAGTTCCGCACCGACAGGGATTCACCAAGAGACCCAGTACTTC. Encoded protein: CASSSAPTGIHQETQYF.